Detailed here is one T cell receptor beta chain. As yet, its antigen is unknown. Data came from immunoSEQ multiplex PCR; TCRdb stores just in-frame clones and leaves some out. The sample yields tens of thousands of clones, about four fifths seen once. The sample originates from a study of PD-1 blockade in classical Hodgkin lymphoma. Study-level findings and limits: Only CD4+ TCR diversity, not CD8+, had risen significantly by C4D1. Newly diagnosed patients were reported to start with lower TCR diversity than healthy donors.

Germline lookup yields CDR1 MGHRA and CDR2 YSYEKL. This CDR3 comprises 17 residues. The J segment lost 4 bases and the V segment lost 4 bases, leaving 8 bases of the junction unmatched. Time point indicated: cycle 4 day 1 (C4D1), after less than 7 weeks of nivolumab. Exposure to brentuximab vedotin varied, and each patient had relapsed following autologous stem cell transplantation. This specimen was peripheral blood mononuclear cells (PBMCs), taken before the fourth cycle of nivolumab. The TCR was taken from a human donor with classical Hodgkin lymphoma. This chain connects TRBV4-1 to TRBJ2-6; 9 positions match TRBD2. This CDR3 reads CASSPRSGGIGANVLTF. CDR3 in DNA: TGCGCCAGCAGCCCGAGAAGCGGGGGGATCGGGGCCAACGTCCTGACTTTC.